This T cell receptor beta chain was sequenced in a study of CD8+CD57+ T cells in acquired aplastic anemia. Whole-study context: Recorded DNA amounts for sorted CD4+ and CD8+ cells had an average of about 3 ug. Overall study results and limits: Between patients and controls, some 31 CD8+ CDR3 sequences were found in common. Significance was not reached for CD8+ Simpson's diversity between patients and controls.

Germline V gene sequence: CDR1 SGHTA, CDR2 FQGNSA. The CDR3 runs 13 residues. Trimming removed 4 bases from V and 6 bases from J, with 9 bases in between. This clonotype was seen once. The antigen is undetermined. Template material for TCR beta VDJ and CDR3 profiling consisted of genomic DNA. Using its own MiXCR run on the reads, TCRdb lists one record per CDR3 protein. The sample has about 270,000 distinct CDR3 sequences, 50% to 70% seen once; the top ten hold 8%. The chain employs TRBV7-2 and TRBJ2-2; no clear D gene. Sequencing was carried out using sorted CD4+, CD8+, or CD8+CD57+ T cells (not recorded which) from PBMCs. This clonotype originated in a human donor with severe aplastic anemia or a healthy control (not recorded which). In nucleotides, the CDR3 is TGTGCCAGCAGCTCCGATGGGGCCGGGGAGCTGTTTTTT. Translated: CASSSDGAGELFF.